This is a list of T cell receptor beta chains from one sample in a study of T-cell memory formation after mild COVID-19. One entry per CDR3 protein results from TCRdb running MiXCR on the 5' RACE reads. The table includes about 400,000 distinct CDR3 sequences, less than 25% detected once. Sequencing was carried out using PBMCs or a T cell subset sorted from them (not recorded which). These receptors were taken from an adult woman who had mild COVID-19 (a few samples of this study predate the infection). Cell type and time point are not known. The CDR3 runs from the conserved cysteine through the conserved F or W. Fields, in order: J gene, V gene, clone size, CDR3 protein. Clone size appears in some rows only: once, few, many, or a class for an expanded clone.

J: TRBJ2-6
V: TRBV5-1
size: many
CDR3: CASSLVGSGANVLTF

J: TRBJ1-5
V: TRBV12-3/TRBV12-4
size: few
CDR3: CASNGQYSNQPQHF

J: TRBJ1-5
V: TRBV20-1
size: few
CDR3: CSASGGGFQPQHF

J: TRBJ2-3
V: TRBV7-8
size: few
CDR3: CASSFYSPRGGGTDTQYF

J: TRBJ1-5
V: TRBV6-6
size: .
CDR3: CASSYAESYQPQHF

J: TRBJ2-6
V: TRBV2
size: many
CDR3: CASSEGGLTGANVLTF

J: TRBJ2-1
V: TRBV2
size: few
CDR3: CASLGTGAYNEQFF

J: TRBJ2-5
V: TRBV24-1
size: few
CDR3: CATSSGRTQETQYF

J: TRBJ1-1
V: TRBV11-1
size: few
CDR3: CASSRLDRGPPGTEAFF

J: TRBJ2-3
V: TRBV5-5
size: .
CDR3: CASSLVRFGGASTDTQYF

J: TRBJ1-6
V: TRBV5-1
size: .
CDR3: CASSFEGIISPLHF

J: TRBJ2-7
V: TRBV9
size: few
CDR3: CASSIRTGYEQYF

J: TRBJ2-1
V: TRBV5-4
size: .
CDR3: CASSSRGQGAYNEQFF

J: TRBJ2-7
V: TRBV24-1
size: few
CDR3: CATSDPREATYEQYF

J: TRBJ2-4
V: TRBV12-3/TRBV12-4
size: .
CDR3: CASSFIAGAKNIQYF

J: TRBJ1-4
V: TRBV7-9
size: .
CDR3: CASSLQEGVNEKLFF

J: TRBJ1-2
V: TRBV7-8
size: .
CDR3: CASSVRDRSNYGYTF

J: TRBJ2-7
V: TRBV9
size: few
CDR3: CASSVGPSGSSYEQYF